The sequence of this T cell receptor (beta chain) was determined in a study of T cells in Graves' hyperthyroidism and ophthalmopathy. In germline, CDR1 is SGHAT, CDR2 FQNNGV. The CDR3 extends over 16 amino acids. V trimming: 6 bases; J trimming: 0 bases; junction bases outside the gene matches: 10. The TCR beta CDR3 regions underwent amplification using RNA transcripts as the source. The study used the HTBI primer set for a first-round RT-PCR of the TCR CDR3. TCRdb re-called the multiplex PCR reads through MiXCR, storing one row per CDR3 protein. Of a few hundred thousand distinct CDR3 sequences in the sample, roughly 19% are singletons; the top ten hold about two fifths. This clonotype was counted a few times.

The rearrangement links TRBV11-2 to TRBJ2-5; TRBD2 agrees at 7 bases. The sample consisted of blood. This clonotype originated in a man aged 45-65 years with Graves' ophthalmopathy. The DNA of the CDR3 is TGTGCCAGCAGTTTTCGGACGGCGGGGGACCAAGAGACCCAGTACTTC. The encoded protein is CASSFRTAGDQETQYF.